The sequence of this T cell receptor beta chain was determined in a study of neurological immune-mediated disorders. The V gene end was trimmed by 3 bases and the J gene end by 0 bases; junction bases not matched to a gene: 4. CDR3 length: 16 amino acids. Germline V gives CDR1 SGHRS, CDR2 YFSETQ. A single record per CDR3 protein comes from TCRdb applying MiXCR to the 5' RACE reads. The sample lists 84,000 or so distinct CDR3 sequences; roughly 4.3% were seen once. Time point of the sample: longitudinal time-point 3. The table lists this clonotype with many counts. The sequence came from a woman aged 55-75 years with multiple sclerosis. The V and J genes are TRBV5-1 and TRBJ1-3; 9 nucleotides agree with TRBD1. Material for sequencing was PBMCs. The CDR3 bases are TGCGCCAGCAGCTGGGACAGGGCTCACTCTGGAAACACCATATATTTT. Translation: CASSWDRAHSGNTIYF.